This T cell receptor (beta chain) was sequenced for a study of low-dose radiotherapy and immunotherapy resistance in tumors. Whole-study context: With 1 Gy per fraction every two weeks, Cohort 2 accumulated 13 Gy across 26 weeks. Given every two weeks, intravenous cyclophosphamide 200 mg/m2 preceded radiation and immunotherapy by one day.

The CDR3 totals 14 residues. Trimming removed 4 bases from V and 9 bases from J; junction bases left unmatched: 7. CDR1 and CDR2 from the germline V gene are LGHDT and YNNKEL (reference sequence). TRAV- and TRBV-specific primers primed first-strand cDNA, covering alpha and beta chains. The PCR that amplified TCRs ran for approximately 18 cycles, relying on a constant-region primer and a V-primer adapter. Each CDR3 protein is one row after TCRdb ran MiXCR on the reads. The data hold fewer than 90,000 distinct CDR3 sequences, with 15% to 20% observed a single time. Time point meaning: before trial treatment. Each donor was administered nivolumab, ipilimumab, aspirin, low-dose cyclophosphamide and low-dose radiotherapy. Eligible patients had advanced solid tumors lacking tumor-infiltrating lymphocytes. The sample holds many counts of this clonotype.

The chain employs TRBV3-1 and TRBJ2-2, with 8 positions matching TRBD1. The material sequenced was PBMCs, taken before treatment. The sequence was collected from a male donor with prostate cancer. CDR3: CASSLGTGGRELFF. The CDR3 DNA follows: TGTGCCAGCAGCCTGGGGACAGGAGGTCGGGAGCTGTTTTTT. The full variable domain, in which reference TRBV3-1 and TRBJ2-2 provide the parts outside the CDR3, is DTAVSQTPKYLVTQMGNDKSIKCEQNLGHDTMYWYKQDSKKFLKIMFSYNNKELIINETVPNRFSPKSPDKAHLNLHINSLELGDSAVYFCASSLGTGGRELFFGEGSRLTVL.